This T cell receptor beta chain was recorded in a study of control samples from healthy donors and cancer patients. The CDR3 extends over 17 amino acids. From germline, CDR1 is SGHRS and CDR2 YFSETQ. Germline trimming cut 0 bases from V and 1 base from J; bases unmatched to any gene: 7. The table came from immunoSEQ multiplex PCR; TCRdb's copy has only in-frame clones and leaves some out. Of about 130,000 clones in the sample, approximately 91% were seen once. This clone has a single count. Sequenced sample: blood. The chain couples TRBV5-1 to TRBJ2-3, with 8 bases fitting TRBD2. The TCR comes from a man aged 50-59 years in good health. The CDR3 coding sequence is TGCGCCAGCAGCTTGGTGGCGGGGGGACAAGGCACAGATACGCAGTATTTT. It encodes CASSLVAGGQGTDTQYF.